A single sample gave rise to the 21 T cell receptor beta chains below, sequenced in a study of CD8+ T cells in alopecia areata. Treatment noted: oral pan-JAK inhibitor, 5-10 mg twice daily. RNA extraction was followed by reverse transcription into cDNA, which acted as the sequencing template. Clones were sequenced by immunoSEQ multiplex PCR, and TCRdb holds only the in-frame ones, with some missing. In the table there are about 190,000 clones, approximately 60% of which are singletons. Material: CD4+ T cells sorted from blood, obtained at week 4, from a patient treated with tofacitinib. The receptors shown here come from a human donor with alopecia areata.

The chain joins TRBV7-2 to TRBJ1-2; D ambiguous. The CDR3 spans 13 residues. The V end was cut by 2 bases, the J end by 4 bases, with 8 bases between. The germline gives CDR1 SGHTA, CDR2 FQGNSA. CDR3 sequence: CASSLRGGYGYTF. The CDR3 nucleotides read TGTGCCAGCAGCTTACGAGGAGGCTATGGCTACACCTTC.

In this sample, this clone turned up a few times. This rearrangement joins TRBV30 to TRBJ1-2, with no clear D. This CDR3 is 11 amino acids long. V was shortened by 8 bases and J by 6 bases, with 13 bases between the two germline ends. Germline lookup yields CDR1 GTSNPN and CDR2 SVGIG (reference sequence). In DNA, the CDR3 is TGTGCCGGTGGAAGGGTTCATGGCTACACCTTC. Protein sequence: CAGGRVHGYTF.

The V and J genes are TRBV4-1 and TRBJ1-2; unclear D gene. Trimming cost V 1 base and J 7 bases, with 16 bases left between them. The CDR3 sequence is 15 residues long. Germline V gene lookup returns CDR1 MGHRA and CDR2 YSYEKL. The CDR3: CASSQGGGPYLGYTF. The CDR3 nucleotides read TGCGCCAGCAGCCAAGGGGGTGGGCCTTATCTTGGCTACACCTTC.

CDR3 in DNA: TGTGCCAGCACGCAGGCGAACACTGAAGCTTTCTTT. It codes for CASTQANTEAFF. V usage is TRBV2 and J usage is TRBJ1-1; D gene ambiguous. V was pared by 7 bases and J by 1 base, with 7 bases between. CDR1 and CDR2 (germline): SNHLY, FYNNEI. This CDR3 comprises 12 residues.

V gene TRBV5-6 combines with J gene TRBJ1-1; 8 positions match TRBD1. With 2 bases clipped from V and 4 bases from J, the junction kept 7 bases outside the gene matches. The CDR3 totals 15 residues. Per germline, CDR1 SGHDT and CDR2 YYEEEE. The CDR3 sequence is CASSFQGARGTEAFF. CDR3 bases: TGTGCCAGCAGCTTCCAGGGGGCCCGGGGCACTGAAGCTTTCTTT.

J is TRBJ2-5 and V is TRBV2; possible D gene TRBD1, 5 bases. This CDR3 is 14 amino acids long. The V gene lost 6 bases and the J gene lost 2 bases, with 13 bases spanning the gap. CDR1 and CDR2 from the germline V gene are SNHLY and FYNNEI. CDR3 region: CASSETTVQETQYF. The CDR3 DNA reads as TGTGCCAGCAGCGAGACGACAGTTCAAGAGACCCAGTACTTC. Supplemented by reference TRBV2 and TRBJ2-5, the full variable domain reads EPEVTQTPSHQVTQMGQEVILRCVPISNHLYFYWYRQILGQKVEFLVSFYNNEISEKSEIFDDQFSVERPDGSNFTLKIRSTKLEDSAMYFCASSETTVQETQYFGPGTRLLVL.

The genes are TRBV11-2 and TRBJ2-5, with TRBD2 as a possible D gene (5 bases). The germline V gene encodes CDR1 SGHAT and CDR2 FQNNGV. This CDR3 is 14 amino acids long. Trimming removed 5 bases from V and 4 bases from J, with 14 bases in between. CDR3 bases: TGTGCCAGCAGCCCAACCGGGGTTCGAGAGACCCAGTACTTC. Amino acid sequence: CASSPTGVRETQYF.

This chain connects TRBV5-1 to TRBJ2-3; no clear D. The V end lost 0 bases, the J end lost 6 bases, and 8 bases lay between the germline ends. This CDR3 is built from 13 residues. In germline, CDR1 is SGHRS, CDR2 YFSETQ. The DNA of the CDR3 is TGCGCCAGCAGCTTGGTAAGCTGGGATACGCAGTATTTT. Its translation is CASSLVSWDTQYF.

The CDR3 here is CASSLGQGAYEQYF. In DNA form, the CDR3 reads TGTGCCAGCAGCTTGGGCCAGGGGGCCTACGAGCAGTACTTC. The rearrangement joins TRBV7-9 to TRBJ2-7; 7 nucleotides align to TRBD1. The CDR3 consists of 14 residues. Losses at the gene ends were 3 bases for V and 2 bases for J; bases not matched to a gene: 4. CDR1 SEHNR and CDR2 FQNEAQ come from the germline V gene (reference sequence).

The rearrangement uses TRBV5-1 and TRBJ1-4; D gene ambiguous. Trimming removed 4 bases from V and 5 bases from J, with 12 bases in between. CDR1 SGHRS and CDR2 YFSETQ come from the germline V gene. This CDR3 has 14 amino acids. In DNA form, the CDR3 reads TGCGCCAGCAGCCCCATTACGGCGAATGAAAAACTGTTTTTT. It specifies CASSPITANEKLFF.

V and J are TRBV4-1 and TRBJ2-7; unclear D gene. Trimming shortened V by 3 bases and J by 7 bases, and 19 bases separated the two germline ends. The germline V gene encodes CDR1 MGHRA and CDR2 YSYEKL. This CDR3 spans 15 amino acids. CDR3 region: CASSQGPGPLWEQYF. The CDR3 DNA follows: TGCGCCAGCAGCCAGGGTCCCGGGCCCCTCTGGGAGCAGTACTTC.

The CDR3 here is CASSLGSTDTQYF. In DNA, the CDR3 is TGTGCCAGCAGCTTGGGAAGCACAGATACGCAGTATTTT. The V call is TRBV5-4, the J call TRBJ2-3, with D hard to call. The CDR3 is 13 amino acids. Trimming took off 0 bases at V and 0 bases at J, with 2 bases between the two ends. Germline values: CDR1 SGHNT, CDR2 YYREEE (reference sequence).

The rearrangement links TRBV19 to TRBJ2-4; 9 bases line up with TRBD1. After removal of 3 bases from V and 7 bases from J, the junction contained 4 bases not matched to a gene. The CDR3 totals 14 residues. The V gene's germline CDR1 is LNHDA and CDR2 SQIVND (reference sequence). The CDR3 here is CASSIGQGLNIQYF. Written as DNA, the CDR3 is TGTGCCAGTAGTATCGGACAGGGGTTGAACATTCAGTACTTC.

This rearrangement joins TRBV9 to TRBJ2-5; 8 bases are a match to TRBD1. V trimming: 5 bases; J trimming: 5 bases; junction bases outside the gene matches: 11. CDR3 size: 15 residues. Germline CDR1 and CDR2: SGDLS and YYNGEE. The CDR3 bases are TGTGCCAGCAGTGGACGAGGGGACAGGAGCGAGACCCAGTACTTC. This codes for CASSGRGDRSETQYF.

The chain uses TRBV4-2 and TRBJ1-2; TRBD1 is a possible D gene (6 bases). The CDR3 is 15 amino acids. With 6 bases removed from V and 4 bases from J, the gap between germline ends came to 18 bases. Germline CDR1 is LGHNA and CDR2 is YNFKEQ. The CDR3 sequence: CASRSGEMPIYGYTF. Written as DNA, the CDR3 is TGTGCCAGCAGATCAGGGGAGATGCCGATCTATGGCTACACCTTC.

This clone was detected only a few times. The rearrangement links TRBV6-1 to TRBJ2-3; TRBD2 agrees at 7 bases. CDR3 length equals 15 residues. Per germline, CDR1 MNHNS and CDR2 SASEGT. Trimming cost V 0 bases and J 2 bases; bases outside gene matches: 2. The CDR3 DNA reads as TGTGCCAGCAGTGAAGCGAGCGGGACCACAGATACGCAGTATTTT. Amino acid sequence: CASSEASGTTDTQYF.

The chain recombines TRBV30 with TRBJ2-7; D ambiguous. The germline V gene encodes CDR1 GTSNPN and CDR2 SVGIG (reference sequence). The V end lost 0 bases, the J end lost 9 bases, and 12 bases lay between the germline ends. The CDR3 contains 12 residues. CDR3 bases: TGTGCCTGGAGTGTCCAAACGCCTGTGCAGTACTTC. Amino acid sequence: CAWSVQTPVQYF.

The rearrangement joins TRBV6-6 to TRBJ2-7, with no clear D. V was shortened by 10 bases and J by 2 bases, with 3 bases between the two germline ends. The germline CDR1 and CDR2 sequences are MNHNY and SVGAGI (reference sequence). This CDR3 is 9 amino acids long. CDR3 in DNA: TGTGCCAAACCCTACGAGCAGTACTTC. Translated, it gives CAKPYEQYF.

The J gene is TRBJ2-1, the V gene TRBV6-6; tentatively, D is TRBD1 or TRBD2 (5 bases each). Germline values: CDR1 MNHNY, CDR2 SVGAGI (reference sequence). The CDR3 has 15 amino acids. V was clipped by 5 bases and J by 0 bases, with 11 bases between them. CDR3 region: CASSLPGSSYNEQFF. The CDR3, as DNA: TGTGCCAGCAGTCTTCCAGGGAGCTCCTACAATGAGCAGTTCTTC.

The CDR3 protein is CSVEGPKRTEQYF. CDR3 bases: TGCAGCGTTGAAGGGCCTAAGCGTACCGAGCAGTACTTC. The gene calls are TRBV29-1 and TRBJ2-7; D unresolved. The CDR3 covers 13 residues. Deletions cut 1 base from V and 6 bases from J, with 13 bases between. CDR1 is SQVTM, CDR2 ANQGSEA, per germline.

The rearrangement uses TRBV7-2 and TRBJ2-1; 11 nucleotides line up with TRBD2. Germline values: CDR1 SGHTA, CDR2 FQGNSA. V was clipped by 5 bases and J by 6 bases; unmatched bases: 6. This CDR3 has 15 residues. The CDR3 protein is CASSELAGATNEQFF. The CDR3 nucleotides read TGTGCCAGCAGCGAACTAGCGGGAGCGACCAATGAGCAGTTCTTC.